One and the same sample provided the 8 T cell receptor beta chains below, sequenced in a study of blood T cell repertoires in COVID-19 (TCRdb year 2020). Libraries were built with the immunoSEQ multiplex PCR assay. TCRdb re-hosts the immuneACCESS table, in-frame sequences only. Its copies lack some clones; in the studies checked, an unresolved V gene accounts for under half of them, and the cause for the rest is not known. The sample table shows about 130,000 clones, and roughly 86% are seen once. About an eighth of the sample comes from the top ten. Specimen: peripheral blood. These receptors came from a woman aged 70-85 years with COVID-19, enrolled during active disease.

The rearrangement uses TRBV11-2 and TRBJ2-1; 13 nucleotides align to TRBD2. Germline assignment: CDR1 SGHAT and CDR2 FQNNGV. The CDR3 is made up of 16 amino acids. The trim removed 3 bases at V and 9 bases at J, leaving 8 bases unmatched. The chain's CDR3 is CASSLFTSGGASEQFF. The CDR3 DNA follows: TGTGCCAGCAGCTTGTTCACTAGCGGGGGGGCTAGTGAGCAGTTCTTC.

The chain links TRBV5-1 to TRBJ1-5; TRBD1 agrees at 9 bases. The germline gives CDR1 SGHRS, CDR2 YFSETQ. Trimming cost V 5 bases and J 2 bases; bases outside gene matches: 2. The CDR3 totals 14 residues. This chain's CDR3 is CASSRTGGNQPQHF. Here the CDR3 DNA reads TGCGCCAGCAGTCGGACAGGGGGCAATCAGCCCCAGCATTTT.

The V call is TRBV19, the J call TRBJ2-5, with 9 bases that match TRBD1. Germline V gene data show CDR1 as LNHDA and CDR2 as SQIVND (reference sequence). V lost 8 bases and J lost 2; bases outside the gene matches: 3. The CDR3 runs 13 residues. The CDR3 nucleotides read TGTGCCAGTCGTGACAGGGGGCAAGAGACCCAGTACTTC. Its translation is CASRDRGQETQYF.

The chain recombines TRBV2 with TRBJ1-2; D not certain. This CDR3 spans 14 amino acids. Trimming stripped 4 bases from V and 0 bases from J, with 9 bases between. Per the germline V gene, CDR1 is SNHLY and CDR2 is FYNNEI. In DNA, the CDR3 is TGTGCCAGCAGTGCGGGTCGAACTAACTATGGCTACACCTTC. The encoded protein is CASSAGRTNYGYTF.

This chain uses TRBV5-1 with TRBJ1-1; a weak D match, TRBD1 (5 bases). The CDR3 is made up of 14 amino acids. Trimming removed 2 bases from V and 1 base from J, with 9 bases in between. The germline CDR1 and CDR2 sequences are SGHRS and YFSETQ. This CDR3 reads CASSLEGQNTEAFF. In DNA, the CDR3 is TGCGCCAGCAGCTTAGAAGGACAGAACACTGAAGCTTTCTTT.

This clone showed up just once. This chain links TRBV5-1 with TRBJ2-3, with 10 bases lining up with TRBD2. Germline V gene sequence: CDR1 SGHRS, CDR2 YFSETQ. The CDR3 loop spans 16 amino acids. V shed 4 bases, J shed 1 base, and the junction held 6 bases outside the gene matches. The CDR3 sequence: CASSRRTSGRTDTQYF. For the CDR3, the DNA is TGCGCCAGCAGCCGAAGGACTAGCGGACGCACAGATACGCAGTATTTT.

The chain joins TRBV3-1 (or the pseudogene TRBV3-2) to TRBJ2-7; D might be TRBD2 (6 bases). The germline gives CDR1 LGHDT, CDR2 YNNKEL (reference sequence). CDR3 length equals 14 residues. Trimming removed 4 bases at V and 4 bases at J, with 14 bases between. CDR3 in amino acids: CASSLLTRPYEQYF. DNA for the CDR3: TGTGCCAGCAGCCTCCTGACTAGACCGTACGAGCAGTACTTC.

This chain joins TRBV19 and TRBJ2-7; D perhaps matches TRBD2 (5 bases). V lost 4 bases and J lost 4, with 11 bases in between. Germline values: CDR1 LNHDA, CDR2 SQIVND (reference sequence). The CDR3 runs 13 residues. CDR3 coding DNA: TGTGCCAGTAGTAGACAACTAGATTACGAGCAGTACTTC. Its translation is CASSRQLDYEQYF.